Each of the 32 T cell receptor beta chains below was sequenced from the same sample in a study of T cell repertoires in cytomegalovirus infection. TCRdb used MiXCR to reprocess the reads, holding one entry per CDR3 protein. The data contain 170,000 or so distinct CDR3 sequences, 14% of them singletons. Sequences were obtained from PBMCs. Source of these receptors: a human donor in good health (CMV status not recorded). Some clones in this sample may be carry-over from other donors' samples.

This clonotype was detected ten times or more. The gene calls are TRBV28 and TRBJ1-1; D is uncertain. Trimming removed 6 bases from V and 1 base from J, with 18 bases in between. The CDR3 is 16 residues long. Germline assignment: CDR1 MDHEN and CDR2 SYDVKM. The CDR3 DNA reads as TGTGCCAGCAGCCTAAGGTCGGCGGCAGCGAACACTGAAGCTTTCTTT. Translating it yields CASSLRSAAANTEAFF.

This clonotype has a handful of counts. The V call is TRBV13, the J call TRBJ1-1; 8 positions agree with TRBD1. Germline V gene data show CDR1 as PRHDT and CDR2 as FYEKMQ (reference sequence). The CDR3 runs 14 residues. Germline trimming cut 5 bases from V and 11 bases from J; bases unmatched to any gene: 13. CDR3 protein: CASSHTGGGVWAFF. The CDR3 nucleotides are TGTGCCAGCAGCCATACAGGGGGGGGGGTTTGGGCTTTCTTT.

This chain connects TRBV6-2 or TRBV6-3 to TRBJ1-5, with 7 positions matching TRBD1. V was pared by 5 bases and J by 8 bases, with 9 bases of the junction left unmatched. The CDR3 consists of 14 residues. Germline V gene lookup returns CDR1 MNHEY and CDR2 SVGEGT. CDR3 sequence: CASSPREGTEPQHF. The DNA for the CDR3 is TGTGCCAGCAGTCCCCGGGAGGGGACAGAGCCCCAGCATTTT.

This clonotype was seen more than once but under ten times. The chain uses TRBV9 and TRBJ2-2; 11 bases are shared with TRBD2. This CDR3 comprises 14 residues. CDR1 SGDLS and CDR2 YYNGEE come from the germline V gene. V shed 3 bases, J shed 8 bases, and the junction held 3 bases outside the gene matches. CDR3 residues: CASSALAGEGELFF. In DNA, the CDR3 is TGTGCCAGCAGCGCACTAGCGGGAGAAGGGGAGCTGTTTTTT.

The chain has TRBV6-1 and TRBJ1-5, with TRBD1 matching over 7 bases. Germline trimming cut 6 bases from V and 7 bases from J; bases unmatched to any gene: 9. The CDR3 is made up of 14 amino acids. CDR1 and CDR2 from the germline V gene are MNHNS and SASEGT. The CDR3 here is CASSPEGGWQPQHF. CDR3 nucleotide sequence: TGTGCCAGCAGCCCCGAAGGGGGCTGGCAGCCCCAGCATTTT.

The chain employs TRBV5-4 and TRBJ2-1, with D possibly TRBD2 on 6 matching bases. Deletions cut 3 bases from V and 0 bases from J, with 13 bases between. In germline, CDR1 is SGHNT, CDR2 YYREEE (reference sequence). The CDR3 loop spans 16 amino acids. CDR3 nucleotides: TGTGCCAGCAGCTCAGGAGGGGCCATCTCCTACAATGAGCAGTTCTTC. It specifies CASSSGGAISYNEQFF. The entire variable domain, with the rest obtained from reference TRBV5-4 and TRBJ2-1, is as follows: ETGVTQSPTHLIKTRGQQVTLRCSSQSGHNTVSWYQQALGQGPQFIFQYYREEENGRGNFPPRFSGLQFPNYSSELNVNALELDDSALYLCASSSGGAISYNEQFFGPGTRLTVL.

This clonotype was recorded many times. The J gene is TRBJ1-1, the V gene TRBV4-1; tentative D call: TRBD1 (5 bases). With 4 bases removed from V and 1 base from J, the gap between germline ends came to 16 bases. The V gene's germline CDR1 is MGHRA and CDR2 YSYEKL. The CDR3 has 16 amino acids. The CDR3 sequence is CASSPKIGTGNTEAFF. DNA of the CDR3: TGCGCCAGCAGCCCTAAGATCGGTACAGGGAACACTGAAGCTTTCTTT.

This clonotype was observed many times. The rearrangement links TRBV7-2 to TRBJ1-1; perhaps TRBD1 as D (6 bases). V lost 5 bases and J 5 bases, leaving 18 bases between the germline ends. This CDR3 is 15 amino acids long. CDR1 and CDR2 (germline): SGHTA, FQGNSA. This CDR3 reads CASSPPGGRRTEAFF. The CDR3 DNA sequence: TGTGCCAGCAGCCCCCCTGGGGGGCGTCGGACTGAAGCTTTCTTT.

This clonotype was counted between two and nine times. The J gene is TRBJ1-1, the V gene TRBV25-1; D is uncertain. CDR1 and CDR2 (germline): MGHDK, SYGVNS. The length of the CDR3 is 11 residues. V was clipped by 1 base and J by 14 bases, with 11 bases between them. The CDR3 coding sequence is TGTGCCAGCAGTGAATCCCCGGAGCAGTTCTTT. Translating gives CASSESPEQFF. Looking up the rest from reference TRBV25-1 and TRBJ1-1 gives the full variable domain: EADIYQTPRYLVIGTGKKITLECSQTMGHDKMYWYQQDPGMELHLIHYSYGVNSTEKGDLSSESTVSRIRTEHFPLTLESARPSHTSQYLCASSESPEQFFGQGTRLTVV.

This clonotype was seen a few times. The chain is built from TRBV28 and TRBJ2-1; D is ambiguous. The length of the CDR3 is 13 residues. Trimming shortened V by 7 bases and J by 0 bases, and 7 bases separated the two germline ends. Germline CDR1 and CDR2: MDHEN and SYDVKM. As DNA, the CDR3 is TGTGCCAGCATCACCCGCTCCTACAATGAGCAGTTCTTC. As protein: CASITRSYNEQFF.

In this sample, this clonotype is medium-sized. The chain couples TRBV9 to TRBJ2-7; possible D gene TRBD2, 5 bases. Germline V gives CDR1 SGDLS, CDR2 YYNGEE. V lost 0 bases, J lost 0 bases, and 10 bases lay in between. The CDR3 runs to 15 residues. The CDR3 DNA reads as TGTGCCAGCAGCGTAGAACCCGGGGACTCCTACGAGCAGTACTTC. Its protein is CASSVEPGDSYEQYF.

The chain recombines TRBV10-3 with TRBJ2-1; TRBD2 aligns across 7 bases. The trim removed 4 bases at V and 0 bases at J, leaving 3 bases unmatched. CDR1 and CDR2 (germline): ENHRY, SYGVKD. The CDR3 spans 15 residues. The CDR3 coding sequence is TGTGCCATCAGTGCGGGACTAAGCTCCTACAATGAGCAGTTCTTC. Translating gives CAISAGLSSYNEQFF.

The chain employs TRBV28 and TRBJ1-4, with D possibly being TRBD1 (6 bases). V lost 5 bases and J lost 4, with 14 bases in between. This CDR3 contains 15 residues. CDR1 is MDHEN and CDR2 is SYDVKM in the germline V gene. The chain's CDR3 is CASSGSTGDNEKLFF. CDR3 nucleotides: TGTGCCAGCAGTGGCTCGACAGGTGATAATGAAAAACTGTTTTTT. Filled out from reference TRBV28 and TRBJ1-4, the complete variable domain reads DVKVTQSSRYLVKRTGEKVFLECVQDMDHENMFWYRQDPGLGLRLIYFSYDVKMKEKGDIPEGYSVSREKKERFSLILESASTNQTSMYLCASSGSTGDNEKLFFGSGTQLSVL.

This clonotype showed up just a few times. The V gene is TRBV28, the J gene TRBJ1-1; 9 nucleotides line up with TRBD1. CDR3 length: 13 residues. Trimming cost V 2 bases and J 9 bases; bases outside gene matches: 4. From germline, CDR1 is MDHEN and CDR2 SYDVKM. This CDR3 is CASSLPGQGKAFF. DNA for the CDR3: TGTGCCAGCAGTTTACCGGGACAGGGCAAAGCTTTCTTT.

The chain joins TRBV7-2 to TRBJ2-5; D is perhaps TRBD1 (5 bases). V gave up 5 bases and J gave up 2 bases, with 12 bases separating them. CDR3 length equals 14 residues. Germline CDR1 and CDR2: SGHTA and FQGNSA. The CDR3 region has the DNA TGTGCCAGCAGCCCACAGGTGGGGCAAGAGACCCAGTACTTC. Translated, it gives CASSPQVGQETQYF.

This clonotype was observed many times. The chain employs TRBV6-2 or TRBV6-3 and TRBJ2-7; D is ambiguous. Germline-derived CDR1 and CDR2 are MNHEY and SVGEGT. V lost 7 bases and J lost 2, with 12 bases in between. There are 13 residues in the CDR3. The CDR3 coding sequence is TGTGCCAGCAACTTTGGACGGACCTACGAGCAGTACTTC. Its translation is CASNFGRTYEQYF.

This clonotype was detected ten times or more. The chain couples TRBV7-2 to TRBJ1-2; D uncertain. CDR3 length: 14 residues. Germline lookup yields CDR1 SGHTA and CDR2 FQGNSA. V lost 5 bases and J 7 bases, leaving 17 bases between the germline ends. DNA of the CDR3: TGTGCCAGCAGCGTATCAGACGGCTGGGCTGGCTACACCTTC. This translates into CASSVSDGWAGYTF.

This clonotype was observed many times. In DNA, the CDR3 is TGTGCCAGCAGTTTTAATTCGGGACAGGGGGGTTCACCCCTCCACTTT. Translation: CASSFNSGQGGSPLHF. This sequence joins TRBV28 and TRBJ1-6; 11 nucleotides match TRBD1. V shed 3 bases and J 9 bases; nucleotides not matched to a gene: 7. This CDR3 contains 16 residues. The germline V gene encodes CDR1 MDHEN and CDR2 SYDVKM.

A few counts support this clonotype. The chain joins TRBV18 to TRBJ2-2; 7 nucleotides line up with TRBD1. Germline V gene lookup returns CDR1 KGHSH and CDR2 LQKENI. V shed 3 bases, J shed 2 bases, and the junction held 6 bases outside the gene matches. The CDR3 has 16 residues. The CDR3 sequence: CASSPRQGSNTGELFF. The CDR3 nucleotides read TGTGCCAGCTCACCGCGACAGGGTAGTAACACCGGGGAGCTGTTTTTT.

This clonotype was counted a few times. The chain links TRBV5-6 to TRBJ2-2, with D possibly being TRBD1 (5 bases). This CDR3 is built from 16 residues. V lost 2 bases, J lost 2 bases, and 13 bases lay in between. CDR1 and CDR2 (germline): SGHDT, YYEEEE. Here the CDR3 reads CASSFTGDANTGELFF. CDR3 in DNA: TGTGCCAGCAGCTTTACAGGAGATGCTAACACCGGGGAGCTGTTTTTT. Complete variable domain (other parts from reference TRBV5-6 and TRBJ2-2): DAGVTQSPTHLIKTRGQQVTLRCSPKSGHDTVSWYQQALGQGPQFIFQYYEEEERQRGNFPDRFSGHQFPNYSSELNVNALLLGDSALYLCASSFTGDANTGELFFGEGSRLTVL.

The chain uses TRBV29-1 and TRBJ2-1; 7 bases line up with TRBD2. The CDR3 loop spans 14 amino acids. Per germline, CDR1 SQVTM and CDR2 ANQGSEA. With 1 base clipped from V and 7 bases from J, the junction kept 7 bases outside the gene matches. The DNA of the CDR3 is TGCAGCGTTGAAGGGGAGGGGCGGAGAAATGAGCAGTTCTTC. The encoded protein is CSVEGEGRRNEQFF.

Many counts were recorded for this clonotype. The genes are TRBV10-2 and TRBJ1-5; no reliable D call. Per the germline V gene, CDR1 is WSHSY and CDR2 is SAAADI. This CDR3 contains 15 residues. Deletions cut 2 bases from V and 1 base from J, with 9 bases between. CDR3 coding DNA: TGCGCCAGCAGTGAGGATGGCAGGAGCAATCAGCCCCAGCATTTT. It translates to CASSEDGRSNQPQHF.

This clonotype was found a few times. The chain is built from TRBV20-1 and TRBJ1-4; tentative D call: TRBD1 (5 bases). CDR1 and CDR2 (germline): DFQATT, SNEGSKA (reference sequence). CDR3 length: 16 amino acids. V dropped 4 bases and J dropped 0 bases, with 15 bases sitting between them. CDR3 sequence: CSAKQVSISTNEKLFF. In DNA form, the CDR3 reads TGCAGTGCTAAACAGGTCTCAATATCAACTAATGAAAAACTGTTTTTT.

In its sample, this clonotype was seen many times. The chain uses TRBV7-2 and TRBJ2-7; D unclear. Trimming took 4 bases from V and 6 from J, leaving 10 bases between them. Germline-derived CDR1 and CDR2 are SGHTA and FQGNSA. The CDR3 is 12 amino acids. CDR3 region: CASSYNGREQYF. CDR3 sequence (DNA): TGTGCCAGCAGCTATAATGGCCGCGAGCAGTACTTC.

This chain links TRBV20-1 with TRBJ1-2; D is perhaps TRBD1 (6 bases). There are 15 residues in the CDR3. V lost 0 bases, J lost 6 bases, and 17 bases lay in between. Germline V gives CDR1 DFQATT, CDR2 SNEGSKA (reference sequence). CDR3 DNA: TGCAGTGCTAGAGAGTGGAGGGTGGGGGCGGATGGCTACACCTTC. Its protein is CSAREWRVGADGYTF.

The chain joins TRBV11-2 to TRBJ2-2, with D possibly matching TRBD1 (6 bases). Germline values: CDR1 SGHAT, CDR2 FQNNGV. The length of the CDR3 is 14 residues. Trimming cost V 5 bases and J 4 bases, with 11 bases left between them. Here the CDR3 reads CASSKGTPTGELFF. CDR3 in DNA: TGTGCCAGCAGCAAAGGGACACCCACCGGGGAGCTGTTTTTT.

V gene TRBV25-1 combines with J gene TRBJ1-2; D is possibly TRBD1 (5 bases). The CDR3 consists of 14 residues. Trimming removed 3 bases at V and 4 bases at J, with 12 bases between. Germline V lookup: CDR1 MGHDK, CDR2 SYGVNS. The CDR3 DNA is TGTGCCAGCAGTGATTCCGGGACGGCCTATGGCTACACCTTC. This encodes CASSDSGTAYGYTF.

This clonotype showed up many times. The chain combines TRBV28 with TRBJ2-1; TRBD2 matches at 16 bases. This CDR3 is 19 amino acids long. The trim removed 5 bases at V and 9 bases at J, leaving 16 bases unmatched. Looked up from germline, CDR1 is MDHEN and CDR2 is SYDVKM. The CDR3 is CASSLPRPGLAGGPGEQFF. The DNA for the CDR3 is TGTGCCAGCAGTCTTCCCCGCCCGGGACTAGCGGGAGGGCCGGGTGAGCAGTTCTTC.

This clonotype has ten or more counts. The V gene is TRBV11-2, the J gene TRBJ2-7; 8 bases match TRBD1. The CDR3 sequence is 14 residues long. Trimming cost V 5 bases and J 3 bases; bases outside gene matches: 6. From germline, CDR1 is SGHAT and CDR2 FQNNGV. The CDR3 region is CASSALQGDYEQYF. The CDR3 coding sequence is TGTGCCAGCAGCGCACTACAGGGGGACTACGAGCAGTACTTC. Together with reference TRBV11-2 and TRBJ2-7, the CDR3 gives the full variable domain: EAGVAQSPRYKIIEKRQSVAFWCNPISGHATLYWYQQILGQGPKLLIQFQNNGVVDDSQLPKDRFSAERLKGVDSTLKIQPAKLEDSAVYLCASSALQGDYEQYFGPGTRLTVT.

This clonotype came up a few times. This chain uses TRBV5-4 with TRBJ2-7, with D possibly TRBD1 on 6 matching bases. Trimming took 4 bases from V and 1 from J, leaving 12 bases between them. Looked up from germline, CDR1 is SGHNT and CDR2 is YYREEE (reference sequence). The CDR3 spans 14 residues. The CDR3: CASSISRGSYEQYF. In DNA form, the CDR3 reads TGTGCCAGCAGCATATCCAGGGGATCCTACGAGCAGTACTTC.

This clonotype was counted at least ten times. The gene calls are TRBV7-6 and TRBJ1-1; D is undetermined. The CDR3 contains 14 residues. Per germline, CDR1 SGHVS and CDR2 FNYEAQ. Between the trimmed V and J ends, which lost 3 bases and 1 base, there was a span of 9 bases. CDR3 amino acids: CASSLRRTNTEAFF. The CDR3 region has the DNA TGTGCCAGCAGCTTGAGACGGACGAACACTGAAGCTTTCTTT.

This clonotype was observed a handful of times. The chain recombines TRBV6-5 with TRBJ2-4; TRBD1 might be the D (5 bases). CDR1 is MNHEY and CDR2 is SVGAGI in the germline V gene. V was trimmed by 4 bases and J by 6 bases, leaving 7 bases between them. The CDR3 length is 12 residues. The CDR3 reads CASSLDRNIQYF. CDR3 coding DNA: TGTGCCAGCAGTTTAGACAGAAACATTCAGTACTTC.